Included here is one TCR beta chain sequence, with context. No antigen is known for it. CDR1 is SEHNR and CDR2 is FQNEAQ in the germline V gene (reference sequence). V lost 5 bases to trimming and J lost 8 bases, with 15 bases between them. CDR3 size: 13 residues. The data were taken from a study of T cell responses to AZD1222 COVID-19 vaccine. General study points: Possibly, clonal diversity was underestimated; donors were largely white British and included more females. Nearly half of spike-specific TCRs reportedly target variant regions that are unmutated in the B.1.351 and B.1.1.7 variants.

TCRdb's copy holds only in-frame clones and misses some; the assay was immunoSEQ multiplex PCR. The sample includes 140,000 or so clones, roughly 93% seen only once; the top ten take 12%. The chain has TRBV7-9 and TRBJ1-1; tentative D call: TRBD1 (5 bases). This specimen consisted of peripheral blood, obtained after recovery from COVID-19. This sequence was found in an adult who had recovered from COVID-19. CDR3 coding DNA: TGTGCCAGCAGCGGTCTCCGGGACGGAGAAGCTTTCTTT. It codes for CASSGLRDGEAFF.